The 11 T cell receptor beta chains listed next were all sequenced from one sample in a study of T-cell reconstitution after alpha-beta-depleted transplantation in children. This sample's TCRbeta library carried unique molecular identifier barcodes. TCRdb re-derived calls from the PCR reads in MiXCR, one entry per CDR3 protein. This sample has over 200,000 distinct CDR3 sequences, with 8.4% found just once. The sample here was PBMCs, mostly from graft donor cells, taken 360 days after TCRalphabeta/CD19-depleted stem cell transplant. All receptors come from a male patient aged 2-9 years who had a stem cell transplant for acute myeloid leukemia, so the T cells may come from the graft donor.

This clonotype was counted a few times. The rearrangement joins TRBV7-8 to TRBJ2-7, with D possibly matching TRBD2 (6 bases). The V end lost 6 bases, the J end lost 2 bases, and 17 bases lay between the germline ends. In germline, CDR1 is SGHVS, CDR2 FQNEAQ. The CDR3 length is 15 residues. CDR3 nucleotides: TGTGCCAGCAGACCGCGCTGGGACTTCCCCTACGAGCAGTACTTC. It specifies CASRPRWDFPYEQYF. Using reference TRBV7-8 and TRBJ2-7 for the parts outside the CDR3, the full variable domain is GAGVSQSPRYKVAKRGQDVALRCDPISGHVSLFWYQQALGQGPEFLTYFQNEAQLDKSGLPSDRFFAERPEGSVSTLKIQRTQQEDSAVYLCASRPRWDFPYEQYFGPGTRLTVT.

This clonotype was seen at least ten times. The rearrangement uses TRBV10-3 and TRBJ1-1, with 8 bases aligning to TRBD1. Germline-derived CDR1 and CDR2 are ENHRY and SYGVKD. With V trimmed by 3 bases and J by 5 bases, 8 bases remained unmatched. This CDR3 is 15 amino acids long. CDR3: CAISDLGQGGTEAFF. For the CDR3, the DNA is TGTGCCATCAGTGACCTAGGACAGGGAGGGACTGAAGCTTTCTTT.

The rearrangement links TRBV28 to TRBJ2-1; D might be TRBD1 (7 bases). Trimming took off 2 bases at V and 0 bases at J, with 17 bases between the two ends. The CDR3 runs 18 residues. CDR1 is MDHEN and CDR2 is SYDVKM in the germline V gene. The CDR3 here is CASSLRGTGDSSYNEQFF. The CDR3 coding sequence is TGTGCCAGCAGTTTAAGGGGGACGGGGGACAGCTCCTACAATGAGCAGTTCTTC.

This clonotype was observed many times. At one of its ends the junction is not consistent with the germline gene, which may arise from a read error. The CDR3 sequence: CASSSGRTQYF. The CDR3 DNA is TGTGCTAGCAGCTCTGGACGGACCCAGTACTTC. The genes are TRBV7-7 and TRBJ2-5; D is unclear. The germline V gene has CDR1 SSHAT and CDR2 FNYEAQ (reference sequence). The CDR3 totals 11 residues.

This clonotype was counted only a few times. J is TRBJ2-7 and V is TRBV7-6; possible D gene TRBD2, 6 bases. The V and J ends lost 1 base and 0 bases respectively, with 13 bases between them. Per germline, CDR1 SGHVS and CDR2 FNYEAQ. CDR3 length: 16 residues. The CDR3 nucleotides read TGTGCCAGCAGCTTAGTTGCTAGCGTTAGCTCCTACGAGCAGTACTTC. It specifies CASSLVASVSSYEQYF.

Only a few counts were recorded for this clonotype. This chain links TRBV5-1 with TRBJ2-7; no reliable D call. V gave up 0 bases and J gave up 2 bases, with 12 bases separating them. The CDR3 sequence is 15 residues long. Germline CDR1 SGHRS, CDR2 YFSETQ. In nucleotides, the CDR3 is TGCGCCAGCAGCTTGGCAGGCCGACTCGCCTACGAGCAGTACTTC. Translating gives CASSLAGRLAYEQYF. The full variable domain, rest sourced from reference TRBV5-1 and TRBJ2-7, is KAGVTQTPRYLIKTRGQQVTLSCSPISGHRSVSWYQQTPGQGLQFLFEYFSETQRNKGNFPGRFSGRQFSNSRSEMNVSTLELGDSALYLCASSLAGRLAYEQYFGPGTRLTVT.

This clonotype has at least ten counts. J is TRBJ1-5 and V is TRBV6-5; D is perhaps TRBD1 (6 bases). The germline V and J ends were trimmed by 2 bases and 4 bases, with 18 bases remaining between them. From germline, CDR1 is MNHEY and CDR2 SVGAGI. The CDR3 runs 17 residues. CDR3 bases: TGTGCCAGCAGTTACCCATCAACAGGGTCGGGGAATCAGCCCCAGCATTTT. Amino acid sequence: CASSYPSTGSGNQPQHF.

This clonotype has just a few counts. This sequence joins TRBV6-1 and TRBJ2-5; maybe TRBD2 (5 bases). Germline values: CDR1 MNHNS, CDR2 SASEGT. V was cut by 0 bases and J by 5 bases, with 19 bases left in between. The CDR3 length is 17 residues. CDR3 amino acids: CASSEASFVEGLETQYF. For the CDR3, the DNA is TGTGCCAGCAGTGAAGCCAGTTTCGTTGAGGGTTTGGAGACCCAGTACTTC.

In its sample, this clonotype was seen many times. The chain recombines TRBV10-3 with TRBJ2-5; D is unresolved. Germline V CDR1 and CDR2: ENHRY, SYGVKD. The V end was cut by 4 bases, the J end by 3 bases, with 12 bases between. CDR3 size: 14 residues. The CDR3 DNA follows: TGTGCCATCAGTGGGTCGTCGGCCGAAGAGACCCAGTACTTC. This encodes CAISGSSAEETQYF.

This chain connects TRBV7-8 to TRBJ2-5; D possibly corresponds to TRBD2 (6 bases). The CDR3 is 13 amino acids. The V end was cut by 4 bases, the J end by 5 bases, with 11 bases between. The germline CDR1 and CDR2 sequences are SGHVS and FQNEAQ. CDR3 sequence: CASSSGGVETQYF. The CDR3 DNA reads TGTGCCAGCAGCTCCGGCGGGGTCGAGACCCAGTACTTC.

This clonotype was recorded at least ten times. The chain uses TRBV10-3 and TRBJ2-2; 10 bases are a match to TRBD2. Germline V CDR1 and CDR2: ENHRY, SYGVKD. V dropped 4 bases and J dropped 8; count of bases not matched to a gene: 7. This CDR3 spans 15 amino acids. CDR3 residues: CAISGSSGRSGELFF. In nucleotides, the CDR3 is TGTGCCATCAGTGGCTCTAGCGGGAGATCGGGGGAGCTGTTTTTT.